The 17 T cell receptor beta chains below come from one sample, sequenced in a study of T-cell memory formation after mild COVID-19. One entry per CDR3 protein, called by TCRdb with MiXCR from the 5' RACE reads. The sample records roughly 560,000 distinct CDR3 sequences, about 20% being singletons. The specimen was PBMCs or a T cell subset sorted from them (not recorded which). These receptors were taken from an adult woman who had mild COVID-19 (a few samples of this study predate the infection). Cell type and time point are not known.

In its sample, this clonotype was seen a few times. The chain employs TRBV20-1 and TRBJ2-7; 8 positions match TRBD2. CDR3 length equals 14 residues. Germline CDR1 is DFQATT and CDR2 is SNEGSKA (reference sequence). Trimming cost V 6 bases and J 0 bases; bases outside gene matches: 7. The CDR3 DNA sequence: TGCAGTGCCGGGCCGGGGGGGACCTCCTACGAGCAGTACTTC. Translation gives CSAGPGGTSYEQYF.

As DNA, the CDR3 is TGTGCCAGCAGACAGACCTCACAAGAGACCCAGTACTTC. Its translation: CASRQTSQETQYF. This chain uses TRBV6-2 or TRBV6-3 with TRBJ2-5; D is ambiguous. Germline V lookup: CDR1 MNHEY, CDR2 SVGEGT. The CDR3 length is 13 residues. Between the trimmed V and J ends, which lost 6 bases and 2 bases, there was a span of 10 bases.

In its sample, this clonotype was seen a few times. CDR3 DNA sequence: TGTGCCAGCAGCTTAGTCGAGTACAATGAGCAGTTCTTC. It encodes CASSLVEYNEQFF. This chain connects TRBV7-2 to TRBJ2-1; D not resolved. CDR3 length: 13 residues. The V end was cut by 1 base, the J end by 4 bases, with 5 bases between. Germline values: CDR1 SGHTA, CDR2 FQGNSA. The variable domain in full, with the rest retrieved from reference TRBV7-2 and TRBJ2-1, is GAGVSQSPSNKVTEKGKDVELRCDPISGHTALYWYRQSLGQGLEFLIYFQGNSAPDKSGLPSDRFSAERTGGSVSTLTIQRTQQEDSAVYLCASSLVEYNEQFFGPGTRLTVL.

The chain employs TRBV30 and TRBJ1-2; D remains unclear. Germline CDR1 and CDR2: GTSNPN and SVGIG (reference sequence). CDR3 length equals 15 residues. V gave up 1 base and J gave up 8 bases, with 20 bases separating them. The CDR3 DNA sequence: TGTGCCTGGAGTGACTACCGGGGTCCTTTGAGGGGCTACACCTTC. It yields the protein CAWSDYRGPLRGYTF. The full variable domain, its missing parts supplied by reference TRBV30 and TRBJ1-2, is SQTIHQWPATLVQPVGSPLSLECTVEGTSNPNLYWYRQAAGRGLQLLFYSVGIGQISSEVPQNLSASRPQDRQFILSSKKLLLSDSGFYLCAWSDYRGPLRGYTFGSGTRLTVV.

This rearrangement joins TRBV20-1 to TRBJ2-7; D remains ambiguous. V lost 6 bases, J lost 5 bases, and 8 bases lay in between. From germline, CDR1 is DFQATT and CDR2 SNEGSKA (reference sequence). The length of the CDR3 is 10 residues. The CDR3 DNA is TGCAGTGCCCAGCACGACGAGCAGTACTTC. It encodes CSAQHDEQYF.

The chain combines TRBV4-3 with TRBJ1-4; 8 nucleotides align to TRBD1. Trimming cost V 4 bases and J 3 bases; bases outside gene matches: 4. CDR3 size: 15 residues. CDR1 and CDR2 (germline): LGHNA, YSLEER. The CDR3: CASSPGQVANEKLFF. For the CDR3, the DNA is TGCGCCAGCAGCCCGGGACAGGTGGCTAATGAAAAACTGTTTTTT.

This clonotype was counted between two and nine times. This chain links TRBV29-1 with TRBJ2-7; TRBD1 matches 11 bases. V was pared by 0 bases and J by 6 bases, with 4 bases of the junction left unmatched. The germline V gene has CDR1 SQVTM and CDR2 ANQGSEA. CDR3 length: 14 residues. The CDR3 bases are TGCAGCGTTGAAGATCGGGGACAGGGGGGCGAGCAGTACTTC. Its protein is CSVEDRGQGGEQYF.

J is TRBJ2-7 and V is TRBV14, with no clear D. V was pared by 3 bases and J by 3 bases, with 18 bases between. CDR1 and CDR2 from the germline V gene are SGHDN and FVKESK. The CDR3 length is 16 residues. CDR3: CASSHGDTLHGYEQYF. CDR3 DNA sequence: TGTGCCAGCAGCCACGGAGACACCCTCCATGGCTACGAGCAGTACTTC.

There are a few counts of this clonotype. The gene calls are TRBV28 and TRBJ1-1; the D gene is possibly TRBD1 (6 bases). Germline loops: CDR1 MDHEN, CDR2 SYDVKM. The CDR3 runs 16 residues. V gave up 8 bases and J gave up 1 base, with 20 bases separating them. The CDR3 sequence: CASEDPRGAENTEAFF. The CDR3 coding sequence is TGTGCCAGCGAAGACCCCCGGGGGGCGGAGAACACTGAAGCTTTCTTT.

This clonotype has just a few counts. The chain couples TRBV24-1 to TRBJ2-1; the match to TRBD2 covers 14 bases. Per the germline V gene, CDR1 is KGHDR and CDR2 is SFDVKD. Unmatched junction bases numbered 1, after V lost 5 bases and J lost 5 bases. This CDR3 region has 15 residues. The CDR3 is CATSGTSGRNNEQFF. In DNA form, the CDR3 reads TGTGCCACCAGTGGGACTAGCGGGAGGAACAATGAGCAGTTCTTC.

The chain carries TRBV6-5 and TRBJ1-1; D is uncertain. This CDR3 is built from 15 residues. Germline CDR1 MNHEY, CDR2 SVGAGI. The germline V and J ends were trimmed by 4 bases and 0 bases, with 12 bases remaining between them. The DNA of the CDR3 is TGTGCCAGCAGTTTACCACGGGCGGTGAACACTGAAGCTTTCTTT. As protein: CASSLPRAVNTEAFF.

This clonotype was counted a few times. This CDR3 reads CSATAQGNNQPQHF. The CDR3 DNA is TGCAGTGCCACGGCACAGGGAAATAATCAGCCCCAGCATTTT. The chain has TRBV20-1 and TRBJ1-5; D is possibly TRBD1 (6 bases). Germline assignment: CDR1 DFQATT and CDR2 SNEGSKA (reference sequence). Deletions cut 6 bases from V and 4 bases from J, with 16 bases between. There are 14 residues in the CDR3.

Only a few counts were recorded for this clonotype. V and J are TRBV6-6 and TRBJ1-6, with D maybe TRBD1 (6 bases). The CDR3 contains 14 residues. Germline CDR1 and CDR2: MNHNY and SVGAGI (reference sequence). V was trimmed by 1 base and J by 9 bases, leaving 10 bases between them. This chain's CDR3 is CASSYLDSGSPLHF. The CDR3 bases are TGTGCCAGCAGTTACTTGGACAGCGGTTCACCCCTCCACTTT.

The chain carries TRBV6-1 and TRBJ2-7; 8 positions match TRBD1. The CDR3 sequence is 13 residues long. Trimming removed 7 bases from V and 6 bases from J; junction bases left unmatched: 8. The germline gives CDR1 MNHNS, CDR2 SASEGT. Written as DNA, the CDR3 is TGTGCCAGCACGAGACAGGGGTTGAGCGAGCAGTACTTC. Protein product: CASTRQGLSEQYF.

The table lists this clonotype with a few counts. The chain employs TRBV7-9 and TRBJ2-5; 11 bases are shared with TRBD2. The CDR3 totals 15 residues. Germline CDR1 and CDR2: SEHNR and FQNEAQ (reference sequence). V lost 4 bases, J lost 5 bases, and 6 bases stayed unmatched. As DNA, the CDR3 is TGTGCCAGCAGCTCTTTAGCGGGGGGGCATGAGACCCAGTACTTC. Translating gives CASSSLAGGHETQYF. The variable domain in full, with the rest retrieved from reference TRBV7-9 and TRBJ2-5, is DTGVSQNPRHKITKRGQNVTFRCDPISEHNRLYWYRQTLGQGPEFLTYFQNEAQLEKSRLLSDRFSAERPKGSFSTLEIQRTEQGDSAMYLCASSSLAGGHETQYFGPGTRLLVL.

The CDR3 is CASSLGGTLKRELFF. CDR3 sequence (DNA): TGTGCCAGCAGCTTAGGAGGGACACTCAAAAGGGAGCTGTTTTTT. J is TRBJ2-2 and V is TRBV7-2, with D tentatively TRBD1 (6 bases). The CDR3 sequence is 15 residues long. Germline V gene lookup returns CDR1 SGHTA and CDR2 FQGNSA. Trimming shortened V by 1 base and J by 9 bases, and 15 bases separated the two germline ends.

The genes are TRBV15 and TRBJ2-1; D uncertain. This CDR3 region has 14 residues. Germline-derived CDR1 and CDR2 are LNHNV and YYDKDF (reference sequence). Deletions cut 0 bases from V and 1 base from J, with 4 bases between. As DNA, the CDR3 is TGTGCCACCAGCAGAGAGGCTTCCTACAATGAGCAGTTCTTC. It translates to CATSREASYNEQFF. The whole variable domain, remainder taken from reference TRBV15 and TRBJ2-1, is DAMVIQNPRYQVTQFGKPVTLSCSQTLNHNVMYWYQQKSSQAPKLLFHYYDKDFNNEADTPDNFQSRRPNTSFCFLDIRSPGLGDTAMYLCATSREASYNEQFFGPGTRLTVL.